Each of the 10 T cell receptor beta chains below was sequenced from the same sample in a study of shared clonotypes between healthy human individuals. Repertoires were generated with immunoSEQ multiplex PCR, while TCRdb's copy carries only in-frame clones and drops some. Of 2 million to 3 million clones listed, roughly 93% are singletons. Material: naive CD4+ T cells from PBMCs. Noted subset: CD45RA+ positively selected. These receptors came from a man between 18 and 29 years old in good health. Some clones in this sample may be carry-over from other donors' samples.

V is TRBV10-3 and J is TRBJ2-5; D gene unclear. Germline V gene lookup returns CDR1 ENHRY and CDR2 SYGVKD. The CDR3 covers 15 residues. V lost 6 bases to trimming and J lost 4 bases, with 18 bases between them. The chain's CDR3 is CAIRDIERPPETQYF. The CDR3 bases are TGTGCCATCAGAGACATTGAAAGGCCCCCAGAGACCCAGTACTTC.

On this clone: Other DNA sequences of this sample code for an identical CDR3. The rearrangement joins TRBV9 to TRBJ2-1, with 9 bases lining up with TRBD2. The germline V gene has CDR1 SGDLS and CDR2 YYNGEE. The CDR3 is made up of 15 amino acids. Trimming took 0 bases from V and 4 from J; bases not matched to a gene: 2. CDR3 loop: CASSVVLAGYNEQFF. The CDR3 nucleotides are TGTGCCAGCAGCGTAGTTCTAGCGGGGTACAATGAGCAGTTCTTC.

The V and J genes are TRBV4-1 and TRBJ2-7; 14 bases match TRBD2. J lost 3 bases, V lost 4 bases, and 11 bases had no gene match. The CDR3 has 18 amino acids. From germline, CDR1 is MGHRA and CDR2 YSYEKL. The CDR3 region has the DNA TGCGCCAGCAGCCTAGGGACTAGCGGGAGCTCAAGAGTCTACGAGCAGTACTTC. Translating it yields CASSLGTSGSSRVYEQYF.

The chain uses TRBV5-1 and TRBJ2-7; 10 bases fit TRBD2. Germline CDR1 SGHRS, CDR2 YFSETQ. V lost 7 bases to trimming and J lost 6 bases; unmatched junction nucleotides: 13. This CDR3 region has 15 residues. The CDR3 region is CASAVVEGTSAEQYF. The CDR3 DNA follows: TGCGCCAGCGCTGTGGTCGAGGGGACTAGCGCCGAGCAGTACTTC.

The rearrangement uses TRBV28 and TRBJ1-5, with 7 bases identical to TRBD1. The CDR3 loop spans 14 amino acids. Germline lookup yields CDR1 MDHEN and CDR2 SYDVKM. J was trimmed by 6 bases and V by 6 bases; bases with no gene match: 8. The CDR3 DNA reads as TGTGCCAGCAGGGGTACAGGGGAGGGTCAGCCCCAGCATTTT. Translated: CASRGTGEGQPQHF.

V gene TRBV21-1 combines with J gene TRBJ2-4; the D call in the table, TRBD1, was not verified against the DNA. TRBV21-1 constitutes a pseudogene. The CDR3 is 15 amino acids. The CDR3 sequence: CASSKAGTPKNIQYF. In DNA, the CDR3 is TGTGCCAGCAGCAAAGCGGGCACACCCAAAAACATTCAGTACTTC.

The genes are TRBV30 and TRBJ1-2; TRBD1 agrees at 9 bases. CDR1 and CDR2 from the germline V gene are GTSNPN and SVGIG (reference sequence). V lost 3 bases to trimming and J lost 6 bases; unmatched junction nucleotides: 5. The CDR3 has 13 amino acids. CDR3 nucleotides: TGTGCCTGGAGCCGGGACAGGGAAAATGGCTACACCTTC. Protein: CAWSRDRENGYTF.

This clone was counted between two and nine times. The gene calls are TRBV6-6 and TRBJ1-1, with D possibly matching TRBD1 (5 bases). V lost 7 bases and J 7 bases, leaving 16 bases between the germline ends. The CDR3 has 13 residues. CDR1 is MNHNY, CDR2 SVGAGI, per germline (reference sequence). Here the CDR3 reads CASTNVQGSEAFF. The CDR3 nucleotides are TGTGCCAGCACTAACGTCCAGGGTAGTGAAGCTTTCTTT.

The chain carries TRBV5-1 and TRBJ2-3, with 7 bases matching TRBD2. The V segment lost 5 bases and the J segment 5 bases; nucleotides outside the gene matches: 5. Germline V lookup: CDR1 SGHRS, CDR2 YFSETQ. CDR3 length: 13 residues. The chain's CDR3 is CASSRLAGDTQYF. In nucleotides, the CDR3 is TGCGCCAGCAGTCGGTTAGCGGGAGATACGCAGTATTTT.

The rearrangement uses TRBV18 and TRBJ2-1; perhaps TRBD2 as D (5 bases). The V gene's germline CDR1 is KGHSH and CDR2 LQKENI. The CDR3 has 12 residues. Trimming shortened V by 0 bases and J by 9 bases, and 6 bases separated the two germline ends. The CDR3 reads CASSPPAGEQFF. As DNA, the CDR3 is TGTGCCAGCTCACCACCGGCGGGTGAGCAGTTCTTC.